One T cell receptor beta chain is described in this entry. Repertoires were generated with immunoSEQ multiplex PCR, while TCRdb's copy carries only in-frame clones and drops some. The data contain approximately 150,000 clones, about nine tenths of them seen just once; the ten biggest clones take up about 37%. This entry is derived from a study of blood T cell repertoires in COVID-19. Study-wide background: Samples came from the United States, Italy and Spain, spanning acute and convalescent COVID-19. T cells, B-cell-depleted T cells, or PBMCs supplied cDNA or gDNA.

The CDR3 spans 17 residues. The V and J ends lost 6 bases and 6 bases respectively, with 27 bases between them. Germline V lookup: CDR1 SGHDT, CDR2 YYEEEE. The sequencing input was peripheral blood. The sequence was obtained from a middle-aged man who had recovered from COVID-19. The chain couples TRBV5-6 to TRBJ1-2; perhaps TRBD1 as D (5 bases). The DNA of the CDR3 is TGTGCCAGCACCCCGTCAGGCAATTGGGGGGTGGCGGATGGCTACACCTTC. As protein: CASTPSGNWGVADGYTF.